Shown below are 27 T cell receptor beta chains from a single sample sequenced in a study of neurological immune-mediated disorders. TCRdb re-called the 5' RACE reads with MiXCR, one entry per CDR3 protein. The table lists about 28,000 distinct CDR3 sequences, roughly 12% of them singletons, with about 7.2% in the top ten. Sequencing was carried out using PBMCs. All receptors derive from a man in his 60s in good health.

In its sample, this clonotype was seen many times. The chain joins TRBV3-1 to TRBJ1-6; D is unclear. CDR3 length equals 13 residues. The V gene lost 2 bases and the J gene lost 8 bases, with 7 bases spanning the gap. Germline CDR1 is LGHDT and CDR2 is YNNKEL (reference sequence). CDR3 bases: TGTGCCAGCAGCCAATGGGTAGATTCACCCCTCCACTTT. Translated, it gives CASSQWVDSPLHF. Based on the CDR3 plus reference TRBV3-1 and TRBJ1-6, the full variable domain is DTAVSQTPKYLVTQMGNDKSIKCEQNLGHDTMYWYKQDSKKFLKIMFSYNNKELIINETVPNRFSPKSPDKAHLNLHINSLELGDSAVYFCASSQWVDSPLHFGNGTRLTVT.

This clonotype showed up many times. This chain joins TRBV7-2 and TRBJ2-7; 11 bases are shared with TRBD2. Germline V gene data show CDR1 as SGHTA and CDR2 as FQGNSA. This CDR3 is built from 20 residues. Trimming at V came to 1 base and at J to 4 bases, leaving 18 bases not matched to a gene. This CDR3 reads CASSLVVDPFGTSGVYEQYF. CDR3 bases: TGTGCCAGCAGCTTAGTAGTGGACCCCTTTGGGACTAGCGGAGTATACGAGCAGTACTTC.

The table lists this clonotype with many counts. V gene TRBV7-2 combines with J gene TRBJ2-7; D perhaps matches TRBD2 (5 bases). Trimming removed 8 bases at V and 2 bases at J, with 13 bases between. Germline lookup yields CDR1 SGHTA and CDR2 FQGNSA. The CDR3 extends over 13 amino acids. CDR3 coding DNA: TGTGCCAGCGGCCCGACGGGGACCTACGAGCAGTACTTC. The encoded protein is CASGPTGTYEQYF. Variable domain in full (rest from reference TRBV7-2 and TRBJ2-7): GAGVSQSPSNKVTEKGKDVELRCDPISGHTALYWYRQSLGQGLEFLIYFQGNSAPDKSGLPSDRFSAERTGGSVSTLTIQRTQQEDSAVYLCASGPTGTYEQYFGPGTRLTVT.

This clonotype was picked up many times. This chain uses TRBV2 with TRBJ2-1; D is undetermined. Deletions cut 3 bases from V and 1 base from J, with 4 bases between. This CDR3 is 13 amino acids long. Per germline, CDR1 SNHLY and CDR2 FYNNEI. CDR3 protein: CASSENSYNEQFF. CDR3 DNA sequence: TGTGCCAGCAGTGAGAATTCCTACAATGAGCAGTTCTTC.

Ten or more counts support this clonotype. The genes are TRBV3-1 and TRBJ1-2, with D hard to call. Germline V gene lookup returns CDR1 LGHDT and CDR2 YNNKEL (reference sequence). CDR3 length: 12 residues. V was trimmed by 2 bases and J by 3 bases, leaving 4 bases between them. As DNA, the CDR3 is TGTGCCAGCAGCCAACAGGACTATGGCTACACCTTC. Translation: CASSQQDYGYTF.

This clonotype was seen at least ten times. The J gene is TRBJ2-7, the V gene TRBV3-1; D possibly corresponds to TRBD2 (5 bases). The germline V gene has CDR1 LGHDT and CDR2 YNNKEL (reference sequence). The CDR3 runs to 17 residues. Trimming took 4 bases from V and 3 from J, leaving 22 bases between them. CDR3 region: CASSLNKYNGGSYEQYF. The CDR3 DNA reads as TGTGCCAGCAGCCTAAACAAGTACAATGGTGGGAGCTACGAGCAGTACTTC.

This clonotype came up many times. V usage is TRBV6-1 and J usage is TRBJ2-4; no definite D call. There are 13 residues in the CDR3. CDR1 is MNHNS, CDR2 SASEGT, per germline. V lost 5 bases and J lost 5, with 10 bases in between. CDR3 in DNA: TGTGCCAGCAGTCCCCGTTTCGAAAACATTCAGTACTTC. Translating it yields CASSPRFENIQYF.

At least ten counts were recorded for this clonotype. This chain joins TRBV12-3 or TRBV12-4 and TRBJ1-5, with D uncertain. This CDR3 spans 15 amino acids. The V end was cut by 1 base, the J end by 0 bases, with 7 bases between. The CDR3 spells CASSLEGYSNQPQHF. The CDR3 DNA is TGTGCCAGCAGTTTAGAAGGTTATAGCAATCAGCCCCAGCATTTT.

Ten or more counts support this clonotype. This chain joins TRBV7-2 and TRBJ1-4; weak D call: TRBD1 (5 bases). The CDR3 sequence is 15 residues long. Germline V gene data show CDR1 as SGHTA and CDR2 as FQGNSA. Trimming removed 5 bases from V and 8 bases from J, with 18 bases in between. In DNA, the CDR3 is TGTGCCAGCAGCCCCCTAGGGAGGGGTGGGGAAAAACTGTTTTTT. Translating it yields CASSPLGRGGEKLFF.

This clonotype was picked up many times. V usage is TRBV28 and J usage is TRBJ1-4; D gene unclear. Trimming removed 6 bases at V and 0 bases at J, with 14 bases between. The CDR3 is made up of 16 amino acids. Germline V gives CDR1 MDHEN, CDR2 SYDVKM. The CDR3 DNA reads as TGTGCCAGCAGCGGGAGGGAGGCTGCAACTAATGAAAAACTGTTTTTT. Its protein is CASSGREAATNEKLFF. The full variable domain, in which reference TRBV28 and TRBJ1-4 provide the parts outside the CDR3, is DVKVTQSSRYLVKRTGEKVFLECVQDMDHENMFWYRQDPGLGLRLIYFSYDVKMKEKGDIPEGYSVSREKKERFSLILESASTNQTSMYLCASSGREAATNEKLFFGSGTQLSVL.

The chain uses TRBV20-1 and TRBJ2-1; perhaps TRBD2 as D (6 bases). The CDR3 runs 15 residues. The V end was cut by 3 bases, the J end by 8 bases, with 20 bases between. Germline V gives CDR1 DFQATT, CDR2 SNEGSKA (reference sequence). This CDR3 reads CSASPLRSPGDEQFF. The CDR3, as DNA: TGCAGTGCTAGTCCGCTAAGGAGCCCGGGGGATGAGCAGTTCTTC.

This clonotype appeared many times. The chain uses TRBV12-3 or TRBV12-4 and TRBJ1-5; 10 nucleotides align to TRBD1. CDR3 length equals 14 residues. V shed 5 bases, J shed 7 bases, and the junction held 5 bases outside the gene matches. This CDR3 reads CASSPGQGYQPQHF. CDR3 bases: TGTGCCAGCAGTCCGGGACAGGGGTACCAGCCCCAGCATTTT.

This clonotype was recorded at least ten times. The chain combines TRBV5-1 with TRBJ1-3, with D possibly TRBD1 on 5 matching bases. Trimming took off 4 bases at V and 2 bases at J, with 10 bases between the two ends. Germline V gives CDR1 SGHRS, CDR2 YFSETQ. The CDR3 runs 14 residues. The CDR3 DNA reads as TGCGCCAGCAGCACGGGGGACCCTGGAAACACCATATATTTT. Its translation: CASSTGDPGNTIYF.

This clonotype was recorded at least ten times. The V gene is TRBV18, the J gene TRBJ2-6; D call uncertain. Germline CDR1 is KGHSH and CDR2 is LQKENI. Trimming cost V 3 bases and J 4 bases, with 4 bases left between them. The CDR3 covers 13 residues. CDR3 DNA sequence: TGTGCCAGCTCACCGTCCGGGGCCAACGTCCTGACTTTC. Translating it yields CASSPSGANVLTF.

This clonotype showed up many times. V gene TRBV7-2 combines with J gene TRBJ2-1; weak D call: TRBD2 (5 bases). Trimming left V 3 bases short and J 6 bases short, with 9 bases between. This CDR3 is 13 amino acids long. CDR1 and CDR2 (germline): SGHTA, FQGNSA. The CDR3 sequence: CASSFEGGNEQFF. The CDR3 nucleotides read TGTGCCAGCAGCTTCGAAGGAGGCAATGAGCAGTTCTTC.

This clonotype was detected ten times or more. This rearrangement joins TRBV28 to TRBJ2-7; D might be TRBD1 (5 bases). Trimming shortened V by 7 bases and J by 5 bases, and 15 bases separated the two germline ends. This CDR3 comprises 13 residues. Germline CDR1 reads MDHEN; CDR2 reads SYDVKM. The CDR3 spells CASTLDWGDEQYF. Written as DNA, the CDR3 is TGTGCCAGCACCCTTGACTGGGGCGACGAGCAGTACTTC.

The chain has TRBV11-2 and TRBJ2-7, with D perhaps matching TRBD2 (6 bases). Germline V gene sequence: CDR1 SGHAT, CDR2 FQNNGV. The CDR3 consists of 14 residues. Trimming took 5 bases from V and 3 from J, leaving 14 bases between them. The CDR3 sequence: CASSPRGGNYEQYF. The CDR3, as DNA: TGTGCCAGCAGCCCGAGGGGCGGGAACTACGAGCAGTACTTC.

Ten or more counts support this clonotype. The chain joins TRBV10-3 to TRBJ1-5, with a possible D match to TRBD1 (5 bases). The CDR3 sequence is 16 residues long. V was clipped by 4 bases and J by 4 bases, with 17 bases between them. Germline V gene lookup returns CDR1 ENHRY and CDR2 SYGVKD. CDR3 bases: TGTGCCATCAGTGGGGCCGACGGGACCGGAAATCAGCCCCAGCATTTT. Its translation is CAISGADGTGNQPQHF.

This clonotype was counted many times. The chain recombines TRBV7-9 with TRBJ2-5; 7 nucleotides align to TRBD1. Trimming took 5 bases from V and 5 from J; bases not matched to a gene: 5. The CDR3 consists of 13 residues. The germline V gene has CDR1 SEHNR and CDR2 FQNEAQ (reference sequence). The CDR3 region is CASSKTGMETQYF. CDR3 DNA sequence: TGTGCCAGCAGCAAGACAGGGATGGAGACCCAGTACTTC.

This clonotype has at least ten counts. The chain has TRBV15 and TRBJ1-4, with D unclear. V gave up 3 bases and J gave up 5 bases, with 13 bases separating them. Germline CDR1 is LNHNV and CDR2 is YYDKDF (reference sequence). This CDR3 region has 15 residues. The CDR3 coding sequence is TGTGCCACCAGCAGTTCTTGGGAACTAAATGAAAAACTGTTTTTT. It codes for CATSSSWELNEKLFF.

This clonotype has ten or more counts. The V and J genes are TRBV12-3 or TRBV12-4 and TRBJ1-2; D is undetermined. The CDR3 length is 12 residues. V shed 4 bases and J shed 7 bases, with 10 bases lying between them. CDR3 region: CASSSSDVGYTF. CDR3 in DNA: TGTGCCAGCAGTTCCTCCGATGTTGGCTACACCTTC.

This sequence joins TRBV4-3 and TRBJ2-1; the match to TRBD2 covers 12 bases. V trimming: 0 bases; J trimming: 2 bases; junction bases outside the gene matches: 2. The CDR3 is 17 residues long. Germline V gene data show CDR1 as LGHNA and CDR2 as YSLEER. The CDR3 nucleotides are TGCGCCAGCAGCCAAGACTGGACTAGCGGGGCCTACAATGAGCAGTTCTTC. It is translated as CASSQDWTSGAYNEQFF.

Sample share makes this clonotype medium-sized. The chain combines TRBV7-3 with TRBJ2-2; no firm D call. The ends were cut back, 7 bases at V and 0 bases at J, with 9 bases in the middle. The V gene's germline CDR1 is SGHTA and CDR2 FQGTGA. The CDR3 has 14 amino acids. For the CDR3, the DNA is TGTGCCAGCACCCCGAACGCGAACACCGGGGAGCTGTTTTTT. It encodes CASTPNANTGELFF.

In its sample, this clonotype was seen many times. V is TRBV5-1 and J is TRBJ2-5, with D tentatively TRBD1 or TRBD2 (5 bases each). V was shortened by 1 base and J by 0 bases, with 19 bases between the two germline ends. The CDR3 covers 18 residues. The V gene's germline CDR1 is SGHRS and CDR2 YFSETQ. The CDR3 protein is CASSLSPRVGVYQETQYF. CDR3 nucleotides: TGCGCCAGCAGCTTGTCACCCCGAGTGGGGGTTTACCAAGAGACCCAGTACTTC.

This clonotype was seen a few times. A read error is possible here, since a much larger clone lies one base away. The chain recombines TRBV5-6 with TRBJ2-5; 8 bases align to TRBD2. The germline V gene has CDR1 SGHDT and CDR2 YYEEEE. The CDR3 sequence is 15 residues long. In nucleotides, the CDR3 is TGTGTCAGCAGCTTCAGCGGGGGAAGAGTCGAGACCCAGTACTTC. Protein sequence: CVSSFSGGRVETQYF.

This clonotype was seen at least ten times. The J gene is TRBJ2-3, the V gene TRBV4-3; the match to TRBD2 covers 9 bases. Germline loops: CDR1 LGHNA, CDR2 YSLEER. The V gene end was trimmed by 0 bases and the J gene end by 2 bases; junction bases not matched to a gene: 9. This CDR3 comprises 18 residues. The DNA of the CDR3 is TGCGCCAGCAGCCAAGAATTATCGGCGGGAGGGTACACAGATACGCAGTATTTT. Its protein is CASSQELSAGGYTDTQYF.

This clonotype was found many times. This chain uses TRBV27 with TRBJ2-1; 8 bases align to TRBD1. The germline CDR1 and CDR2 sequences are MNHEY and SMNVEV (reference sequence). CDR3 length: 17 residues. V trimming: 6 bases; J trimming: 2 bases; junction bases outside the gene matches: 12. CDR3 in amino acids: CASSFSPGTGAYNEQFF. The CDR3 DNA is TGTGCCAGCAGCTTTTCTCCTGGGACAGGAGCCTACAATGAGCAGTTCTTC.